Presented here are 21 T cell receptor beta chains from one specimen sequenced in a study of OX40 agonist ivuxolimab in advanced cancers. Here immunoSEQ multiplex PCR was the method, and the copy in TCRdb shows in-frame clones only, minus some. Of roughly 11,000 clones in the sample, approximately 75% are singletons; the top ten hold around an eighth. The sample here was CD4+ or CD8+ T cells sorted from blood, taken in a trial of the OX40 agonist ivuxolimab. Every receptor here comes from an adult with an advanced solid tumor such as melanoma, head and neck, liver or kidney cancer.

The chain combines TRBV9 with TRBJ1-2, with 9 bases that match TRBD1. The CDR3 sequence is 15 residues long. Germline V gives CDR1 SGDLS, CDR2 YYNGEE. Losses at the gene ends were 4 bases for V and 2 bases for J; bases not matched to a gene: 6. CDR3 protein: CASSTGGQGNYGYTF. CDR3 nucleotide sequence: TGTGCCAGCAGCACAGGGGGACAGGGAAACTATGGCTACACCTTC.

The chain links TRBV4-1 to TRBJ2-1; D is uncertain. Germline CDR1 and CDR2: MGHRA and YSYEKL. This CDR3 is built from 12 residues. V dropped 0 bases and J dropped 10 bases, with 7 bases sitting between them. The CDR3: CASSQDLREQFF. In DNA form, the CDR3 reads TGCGCCAGCAGCCAAGATTTGAGAGAGCAGTTCTTC.

Relative to its sample, this clone is medium-sized. The rearrangement links TRBV5-6 to TRBJ2-7; D uncertain. V was shortened by 7 bases and J by 6 bases, with 11 bases between the two germline ends. The CDR3 runs 11 residues. Looked up from germline, CDR1 is SGHDT and CDR2 is YYEEEE. The CDR3 DNA reads TGTGCCAGCGGGTTGGAGTCCGAGCAGTACTTC. This codes for CASGLESEQYF.

This rearrangement joins TRBV28 to TRBJ1-2; 8 bases agree with TRBD1. With V trimmed by 3 bases and J by 8 bases, 11 bases remained unmatched. Germline CDR1 is MDHEN and CDR2 is SYDVKM. The CDR3 extends over 15 amino acids. The CDR3 sequence is CASSFRQGSLDGYTF. CDR3 coding DNA: TGTGCCAGCAGTTTTCGACAGGGGAGTCTCGACGGCTACACCTTC.

The gene calls are TRBV27 and TRBJ1-2; 9 nucleotides align to TRBD1. The CDR3 runs 13 residues. V lost 3 bases to trimming and J lost 5 bases; unmatched junction nucleotides: 1. The germline gives CDR1 MNHEY, CDR2 SMNVEV (reference sequence). CDR3 coding DNA: TGTGCCAGCAGTTTCGGGACAGGGTATGGCTACACCTTC. Translated, it gives CASSFGTGYGYTF.

The chain joins TRBV2 to TRBJ1-2; 9 bases match TRBD1. CDR1 and CDR2 from the germline V gene are SNHLY and FYNNEI. Losses at the gene ends were 10 bases for V and 1 base for J; bases not matched to a gene: 10. The CDR3 consists of 15 residues. In DNA, the CDR3 is TGTGCCACCAGAGGACAGGGGATTCTTAACTATGGCTACACCTTC. It yields the protein CATRGQGILNYGYTF.

V is TRBV21-1 and J is TRBJ2-2; no check of the table's D call, TRBD1, against the DNA was made. TRBV21-1 is noted as a pseudogene. This CDR3 is built from 15 residues. The CDR3: CASSIQQGGTGELFF. The CDR3 DNA follows: TGTGCCAGCAGCATTCAACAGGGCGGCACCGGGGAGCTGTTTTTT.

V gene TRBV7-9 combines with J gene TRBJ2-7, with D unresolved. Germline loops: CDR1 SEHNR, CDR2 FQNEAQ (reference sequence). This CDR3 comprises 16 residues. Trimming shortened V by 0 bases and J by 0 bases, and 12 bases separated the two germline ends. The CDR3 nucleotides are TGTGCCAGCAGCTTAGCGCTATCTGGGTTCTCCTACGAGCAGTACTTC. Protein: CASSLALSGFSYEQYF.

V is TRBV27 and J is TRBJ2-5, with D maybe TRBD1 (5 bases). This CDR3 contains 13 residues. Trimming pared 3 bases from V and 4 bases from J, leaving 9 bases between. The germline V gene encodes CDR1 MNHEY and CDR2 SMNVEV (reference sequence). CDR3 nucleotide sequence: TGTGCCAGCAGTTTTCAGGGTGCAGAGACCCAGTACTTC. This codes for CASSFQGAETQYF.

The rearrangement uses TRBV5-4 and TRBJ1-2; a weak D match, TRBD1 (6 bases). Germline V lookup: CDR1 SGHNT, CDR2 YYREEE (reference sequence). The CDR3 is 16 amino acids. V gave up 3 bases and J gave up 5 bases, with 20 bases separating them. CDR3 sequence (DNA): TGTGCCAGCAGCTCCCCCCACCCGGGGGGGCCATATGGCTACACCTTC. Amino acid sequence: CASSSPHPGGPYGYTF.

This clone was detected only a few times. V and J are TRBV6-4 and TRBJ2-3; tentatively, D is TRBD1 or TRBD2 (6 bases each). The CDR3 is 16 residues long. The V gene lost 1 base and the J gene lost 6 bases, with 17 bases spanning the gap. The germline V gene encodes CDR1 MRHNA and CDR2 SNTAGT. CDR3 in amino acids: CASSDLPGASADTQYF. Written as DNA, the CDR3 is TGTGCCAGCAGTGACTTGCCAGGGGCTAGCGCGGATACGCAGTATTTT.

This clone is labeled medium-sized. The genes are TRBV5-4 and TRBJ1-1; D gene unclear. Trimming shortened V by 4 bases and J by 11 bases, and 18 bases separated the two germline ends. The CDR3 sequence is 13 residues long. Germline lookup yields CDR1 SGHNT and CDR2 YYREEE (reference sequence). The CDR3 loop is CASSILSSGSAFF. The CDR3 DNA reads TGTGCCAGCAGCATCCTCAGTTCCGGGTCGGCTTTCTTT.

This chain connects TRBV25-1 to TRBJ2-5; 7 positions match TRBD1. This CDR3 spans 16 amino acids. V shed 3 bases, J shed 2 bases, and the junction held 9 bases outside the gene matches. Germline CDR1 reads MGHDK; CDR2 reads SYGVNS. The CDR3 reads CASSDLISTGQETQYF. CDR3 nucleotide sequence: TGTGCCAGCAGTGACCTCATTTCGACAGGGCAAGAGACCCAGTACTTC.

The genes are TRBV6-5 and TRBJ2-7; D not resolved. Germline CDR1 is MNHEY and CDR2 is SVGAGI. V gave up 6 bases and J gave up 5 bases, with 17 bases separating them. The CDR3 consists of 14 residues. CDR3 nucleotide sequence: TGTGCCAGCAGCCTCTACGTCTACCCACACGAGCAGTACTTC. Amino acids: CASSLYVYPHEQYF.

The chain combines TRBV29-1 with TRBJ2-2, with 7 bases fitting TRBD1. With V trimmed by 5 bases and J by 3 bases, 9 bases remained unmatched. The V gene's germline CDR1 is SQVTM and CDR2 ANQGSEA. This CDR3 is built from 15 residues. The CDR3 DNA sequence: TGCAGCGTTCGTCTGACAGGGCGGGACACCGGGGAGCTGTTTTTT. This encodes CSVRLTGRDTGELFF.

This clone appeared a few times. V usage is TRBV15 and J usage is TRBJ1-1, with D unclear. This CDR3 region has 13 residues. Trimming removed 8 bases at V and 1 base at J, with 11 bases between. Germline loops: CDR1 LNHNV, CDR2 YYDKDF (reference sequence). DNA of the CDR3: TGTGCCACCGGGGAGGAGGGGAACACTGAAGCTTTCTTT. Amino acid sequence: CATGEEGNTEAFF.

The rearrangement joins TRBV5-1 to TRBJ2-1, with 12 bases matching TRBD1. Losses at the gene ends were 5 bases for V and 9 bases for J; bases not matched to a gene: 6. Germline V gene sequence: CDR1 SGHRS, CDR2 YFSETQ. The CDR3 is 14 amino acids. CDR3 residues: CASREGQGAGEQFF. The CDR3 region has the DNA TGCGCCAGCAGGGAGGGACAGGGGGCTGGTGAGCAGTTCTTC.

V is TRBV7-8 and J is TRBJ2-5; the match to TRBD1 covers 8 bases. V lost 8 bases to trimming and J lost 2 bases; unmatched junction nucleotides: 4. The CDR3 is 13 residues long. Germline V lookup: CDR1 SGHVS, CDR2 FQNEAQ. CDR3 coding DNA: TGTGCCAGCCGAACAGGGGGACAAGAGACCCAGTACTTC. Its protein product is CASRTGGQETQYF.

By sample fraction, this clone is large. The rearrangement uses TRBV14 and TRBJ2-7; D not certain. The CDR3 is 12 residues long. Germline CDR1 SGHDN, CDR2 FVKESK. V dropped 4 bases and J dropped 3 bases, with 7 bases sitting between them. The CDR3 nucleotides read TGTGCCAGCAGCCCGGCCAACTACGAGCAGTACTTC. It specifies CASSPANYEQYF. Full variable domain (missing parts from reference TRBV14 and TRBJ2-7): EAGVTQFPSHSVIEKGQTVTLRCDPISGHDNLYWYRRVMGKEIKFLLHFVKESKQDESGMPNNRFLAERTGGTYSTLKVQPAELEDSGVYFCASSPANYEQYFGPGTRLTVT.

This clone occurred once. The CDR3 nucleotides are TGCGCCAGCAGCTTGGCACCCCCAGGGGGCTATGGCTACACCTTC. Protein: CASSLAPPGGYGYTF. This sequence joins TRBV5-1 and TRBJ1-2; 7 nucleotides match TRBD1. V shed 0 bases and J 4 bases; nucleotides not matched to a gene: 6. The CDR3 length is 15 residues. Germline CDR1 and CDR2: SGHRS and YFSETQ.

V usage is TRBV13 and J usage is TRBJ1-1; no definite D call. From germline, CDR1 is PRHDT and CDR2 FYEKMQ (reference sequence). The CDR3 loop spans 12 amino acids. V lost 5 bases, J lost 3 bases, and 7 bases lay in between. CDR3 protein: CASSPMDTEAFF. The CDR3 DNA reads as TGTGCCAGCAGCCCGATGGACACTGAAGCTTTCTTT. The whole variable domain, remainder taken from reference TRBV13 and TRBJ1-1, is AAGVIQSPRHLIKEKRETATLKCYPIPRHDTVYWYQQGPGQDPQFLISFYEKMQSDKGSIPDRFSAQQFSDYHSELNMSSLELGDSALYFCASSPMDTEAFFGQGTRLTVV.